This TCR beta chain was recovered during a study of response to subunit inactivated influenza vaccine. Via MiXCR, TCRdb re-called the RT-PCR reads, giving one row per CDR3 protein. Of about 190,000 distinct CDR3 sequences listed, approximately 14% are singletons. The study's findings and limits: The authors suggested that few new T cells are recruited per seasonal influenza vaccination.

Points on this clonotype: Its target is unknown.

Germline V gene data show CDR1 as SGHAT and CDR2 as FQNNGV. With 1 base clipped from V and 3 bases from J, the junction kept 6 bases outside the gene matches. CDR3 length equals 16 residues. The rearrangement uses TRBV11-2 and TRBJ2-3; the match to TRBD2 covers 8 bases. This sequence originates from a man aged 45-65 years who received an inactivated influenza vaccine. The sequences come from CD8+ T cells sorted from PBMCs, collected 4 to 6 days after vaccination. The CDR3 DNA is TGTGCCAGCAGCTTAGTAGGCGGGAGGATAACAGATACGCAGTATTTT. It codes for CASSLVGGRITDTQYF. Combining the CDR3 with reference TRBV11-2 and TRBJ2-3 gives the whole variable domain EAGVAQSPRYKIIEKRQSVAFWCNPISGHATLYWYQQILGQGPKLLIQFQNNGVVDDSQLPKDRFSAERLKGVDSTLKIQPAKLEDSAVYLCASSLVGGRITDTQYFGPGTRLTVL.